There are many counts of the clone carrying this T cell receptor beta chain. Its specificity is not known. The data were taken from a study of T-cell reconstitution after alpha-beta-depleted transplantation in children. Regarding the study as a whole: The study traced high day-60 TCRbeta diversity in some patients to surviving recipient T cells and thymic progenitors. By one year post-transplant, T-cell counts and diversity largely arose from T cells that were newly produced. At around two months after transplant, the alpha-beta T cells were reportedly derived from several hundred expanded clones that came from non-depleted graft cells.

As it was prepared, the TCRbeta library received unique molecular identifiers. TCRdb fed the PCR reads into MiXCR, producing one record per CDR3 protein. The sample carries 55,000 to 70,000 distinct CDR3 sequences, approximately 10% recorded once. Trimming shortened V by 6 bases and J by 4 bases, and 16 bases separated the two germline ends. CDR3 length: 15 residues. The sequence derives from a boy aged 5-17 years with acute myeloid leukemia, due to receive a stem cell transplant. This rearrangement joins TRBV12-3 or TRBV12-4 to TRBJ2-1; no reliable D call. The sample consisted of PBMCs, taken before TCRalphabeta/CD19-depleted stem cell transplant. This CDR3 is CASSSPVLRYNEQFF. DNA of the CDR3: TGTGCCAGCAGCTCTCCAGTACTACGATACAATGAGCAGTTCTTC.